What follows is one TCR beta chain and its context. The antigen is unknown. These data belong to a study of Graves' ophthalmopathy and Graves' hyperthyroidism. Whole-study context: Stable hyperthyroidism meant no progression to ophthalmopathy within 18 months of follow-up. Study observations and caveats: With a specificity of 72.22% and a sensitivity of 70% to 71%, the model predicted ophthalmopathy progression. Also, most clonotypes expanded in the thyroid above 0.001 frequency appeared in blood.

Germline-derived CDR1 and CDR2 are SGHAT and FQNNGV. The J segment lost 0 bases and the V segment lost 5 bases, leaving 8 bases of the junction unmatched. The CDR3 contains 16 residues. From RNA, the CDR3 regions of TCR beta chains were amplified and sequenced. HTBI-primed RT-PCR formed the first round, and a multiplex PCR formed the second. TCRdb reanalysed the multiplex PCR reads using MiXCR and keeps one entry per CDR3 protein. The repertoire holds approximately 1.2 million distinct CDR3 sequences, with 36% as singletons. Diagnostic conclusions were grounded in clinical symptoms, serum thyroxine, TRAb, thyroid ultrasound and orbital computed tomography.

This receptor was identified in an adult man with Graves' hyperthyroidism. The chain carries TRBV11-2 and TRBJ2-5, with 8 bases identical to TRBD2. Sequencing input: peripheral blood or thyroid tissue (not recorded which). CDR3 sequence reads: CASSQARGGDQETQYF. CDR3 sequence (DNA): TGTGCCAGCAGCCAAGCCCGGGGGGGGGACCAAGAGACCCAGTACTTC.